The source of this T cell receptor (beta chain) is a study of OX40 agonist ivuxolimab in advanced cancers. About the research overall: Dose-escalation subjects each had hepatocellular carcinoma, melanoma, renal cell or head and neck cancer. Age averaged 60 years (range roughly 23 to 79), and around 87% were male.

V lost 0 bases, J lost 5 bases, and 3 bases stayed unmatched. Germline V gene data show CDR1 as SGHRS and CDR2 as YFSETQ. This CDR3 is 15 amino acids long. Sequencing used immunoSEQ multiplex PCR; TCRdb keeps in-frame clones, though not all of them. The sample has roughly 41,000 clones, 65% to 85% seen once. The input for sequencing was CD4+ or CD8+ T cells sorted from blood, taken in a trial of the OX40 agonist ivuxolimab. The receptor was derived from an adult with an advanced solid tumor such as melanoma, head and neck, liver or kidney cancer. V is TRBV5-1 and J is TRBJ2-5; 11 nucleotides agree with TRBD2. This CDR3 is CASSLASGGTETQYF. The CDR3 nucleotides read TGCGCCAGCAGCTTGGCTAGCGGGGGGACGGAGACCCAGTACTTC.